This passage covers 3 T cell receptor beta chains from one sample sequenced in a study of response to subunit inactivated influenza vaccine. TCRdb processed the RT-PCR reads anew with MiXCR; each CDR3 protein has one entry. The sample contains a few hundred thousand distinct CDR3 sequences, 12% to 15% of which appear only once. The sample here was PBMCs from blood, taken 11 to 12 days after vaccination. The receptors were gathered from a man aged 50-60 years who received an inactivated influenza vaccine.

The chain joins TRBV5-1 to TRBJ2-1, with 9 bases that match TRBD1. The germline V gene encodes CDR1 SGHRS and CDR2 YFSETQ. Losses at the gene ends were 1 base for V and 4 bases for J; bases not matched to a gene: 6. The CDR3 consists of 16 residues. CDR3 sequence (DNA): TGCGCCAGCAGCTTGTTGGCGGGACAGGGATACAATGAGCAGTTCTTC. Translated, it gives CASSLLAGQGYNEQFF. The full variable domain, its missing parts supplied by reference TRBV5-1 and TRBJ2-1, is KAGVTQTPRYLIKTRGQQVTLSCSPISGHRSVSWYQQTPGQGLQFLFEYFSETQRNKGNFPGRFSGRQFSNSRSEMNVSTLELGDSALYLCASSLLAGQGYNEQFFGPGTRLTVL.

In this sample, this clonotype turned up a few times. The J gene is TRBJ2-7, the V gene TRBV28, with TRBD1 identical over 9 bases. There are 15 residues in the CDR3. Germline lookup yields CDR1 MDHEN and CDR2 SYDVKM. V shed 9 bases, J shed 7 bases, and the junction held 16 bases outside the gene matches. The CDR3 sequence is CASITGGQGKGEQYF. Here the CDR3 DNA reads TGTGCCAGTATCACAGGGGGACAGGGAAAAGGGGAGCAGTACTTC.

This clonotype has at least ten counts. This rearrangement joins TRBV4-3 to TRBJ2-3; 7 positions match TRBD2. The CDR3 covers 15 residues. V lost 4 bases to trimming and J lost 6 bases; unmatched junction nucleotides: 10. The germline CDR1 and CDR2 sequences are LGHNA and YSLEER. CDR3: CASSLGGGSSDTQYF. The CDR3 DNA sequence: TGCGCCAGCAGCCTGGGCGGGGGATCCTCGGATACGCAGTATTTT.